The rows below give T cell receptor beta chains drawn from one sample of a study of blood T cell repertoires in COVID-19. Clones were sequenced by immunoSEQ multiplex PCR, and TCRdb holds only the in-frame ones, with some missing. The sample gives more than 40,000 clones, over 70% of which show up once; approximately 15% is in the top ten. The sample consisted of peripheral blood. The source is a human donor in a cohort sampled during active COVID-19. The CDR3 runs from the conserved cysteine through the conserved F or W. The order of the fields is D gene, V gene, J gene, CDR3 DNA, CDR3 protein. D genes are given only for firm matches.

d_call: TRBD1; v_call: TRBV6-5; j_call: TRBJ1-5; cdr3_nt: TGTGCCGTGACAGGGCTCCTTACAAGCAATCAGCCCCAGCATTTT; cdr3_aa: CAVTGLLTSNQPQHF
d_call: -; v_call: TRBV6-5; j_call: TRBJ2-7; cdr3_nt: TGTGCCAGCCGGGTGTCGGGAGTGGCCCACGAGCAGTACTTC; cdr3_aa: CASRVSGVAHEQYF
d_call: -; v_call: TRBV6-2/TRBV6-3; j_call: TRBJ2-1; cdr3_nt: TGTGCCAGCAGTTACTCTGGAGCCTACAATGAGCAGTTCTTC; cdr3_aa: CASSYSGAYNEQFF
d_call: TRBD1; v_call: TRBV27; j_call: TRBJ1-1; cdr3_nt: TGTGCCAGCAGTGCCAGACAGGGGGCGAGGACTGAAGCTTTCTTT; cdr3_aa: CASSARQGARTEAFF
d_call: -; v_call: TRBV9; j_call: TRBJ2-3; cdr3_nt: TGTGCCAGCAGCCCGGGTCTATGGGAGGTAGATACGCAGTATTTT; cdr3_aa: CASSPGLWEVDTQYF
d_call: TRBD1; v_call: TRBV4-3; j_call: TRBJ1-4; cdr3_nt: TGCGCCAGCAGCCAAGGGGACAGGGATAATGAAAATCTGTTTTTT; cdr3_aa: CASSQGDRDNENLFF
d_call: TRBD2; v_call: TRBV6-2/TRBV6-3; j_call: TRBJ2-7; cdr3_nt: TGTGCCAGCAGTTTCGCCGCCGGAGCGGGAGGCGAGCAGTACTTC; cdr3_aa: CASSFAAGAGGEQYF
d_call: TRBD2; v_call: TRBV4-1; j_call: TRBJ2-7; cdr3_nt: TGCGCCAGCAGCCAACTGACTAGCGGGAGGTACGAGCAGTACTTC; cdr3_aa: CASSQLTSGRYEQYF
d_call: TRBD2; v_call: TRBV4-3; j_call: TRBJ2-7; cdr3_nt: TGCGCCAGCAGCCAAAGCCCCCAGGGAGGGTCAGGCGAGCAGTACTTC; cdr3_aa: CASSQSPQGGSGEQYF
d_call: TRBD1; v_call: TRBV27; j_call: TRBJ2-7; cdr3_nt: TGTGCCAGCGGACAGGGGATTTTCGAGCAGTACTTC; cdr3_aa: CASGQGIFEQYF
d_call: -; v_call: TRBV19; j_call: TRBJ1-2; cdr3_nt: TGTGCCAGTAGTCCCCAGGGGTACGGCTACACCTTC; cdr3_aa: CASSPQGYGYTF
d_call: -; v_call: TRBV5-1; j_call: TRBJ2-1; cdr3_nt: TGCGCCAGCAGCATTGGACAGCCCTACAATGAGCAGTTCTTC; cdr3_aa: CASSIGQPYNEQFF
d_call: -; v_call: TRBV9; j_call: TRBJ1-2; cdr3_nt: TGTGCCAGCAGCGTAGAGGAGGGTAACTATGGCTACACCTTC; cdr3_aa: CASSVEEGNYGYTF
d_call: TRBD2; v_call: TRBV27; j_call: TRBJ2-2; cdr3_nt: TGTGCCAGCAGTTTCCTAGCGGGAGAAACCGGGGAGCTGTTTTTT; cdr3_aa: CASSFLAGETGELFF
d_call: TRBD1; v_call: TRBV10-3; j_call: TRBJ2-7; cdr3_nt: TGTGCCATCAGTGAGTCGTTGCAGGGGGTGTTGTACGAACAGTACTTC; cdr3_aa: CAISESLQGVLYEQYF
d_call: -; v_call: TRBV19; j_call: TRBJ1-1; cdr3_nt: TGTGCCAGTAGTATTCAGGGGCTTCGGCACACTGAAGCTTTCTTT; cdr3_aa: CASSIQGLRHTEAFF
d_call: -; v_call: TRBV9; j_call: TRBJ1-5; cdr3_nt: TGTGCCAGCAGCGTAGGGGGGGGACAGCCCCAGCATTTT; cdr3_aa: CASSVGGGQPQHF
d_call: TRBD2; v_call: TRBV9; j_call: TRBJ2-7; cdr3_nt: TGTGCCAGCAGCCCGGGACTAAGATACGAGCAGTACTTC; cdr3_aa: CASSPGLRYEQYF
d_call: -; v_call: TRBV5-1; j_call: TRBJ2-5; cdr3_nt: TGCGCCAGCAGCTTGGCCGTAGGGGCGGAAGAGACCCAGTACTTC; cdr3_aa: CASSLAVGAEETQYF
d_call: -; v_call: TRBV6-6; j_call: TRBJ1-2; cdr3_nt: TGTGCCAGCAGCTCAGGACAGCTCTATGGCTACACCTTC; cdr3_aa: CASSSGQLYGYTF
d_call: -; v_call: TRBV5-1; j_call: TRBJ2-2; cdr3_nt: TGCGCCAGCAGCTTGGGATACAGGGACACCGGGGAGCTGTTTTTT; cdr3_aa: CASSLGYRDTGELFF
d_call: TRBD1; v_call: TRBV5-1; j_call: TRBJ2-2; cdr3_nt: TGCGCCAGCGCAAGTGCCGGGACAGTAAACACCGGGGAGCTGTTTTTT; cdr3_aa: CASASAGTVNTGELFF